This T cell receptor (beta chain) was sequenced during a study of T cells in Graves' hyperthyroidism and ophthalmopathy. Overall study findings and caveats: The majority of expanded thyroid clonotypes above 0.001 also appeared in blood.

There are many counts of this clonotype. Its antigen is not known. RNA transcripts provided the source from which TCR beta CDR3 regions were amplified. TCR CDR3 regions were first amplified by RT-PCR with HTBI primers. TCRdb re-called the multiplex PCR reads through MiXCR, storing one row per CDR3 protein. The sample records around 380,000 distinct CDR3 sequences, about 13% being singletons. Drawn at first hyperthyroidism diagnosis, the blood sample preceded any ophthalmopathy symptoms. V lost 3 bases and J lost 7, with 12 bases in between. Per germline, CDR1 SGHNT and CDR2 YENEEA. The CDR3 covers 14 residues.

The sequenced sample consisted of blood. The chain links TRBV11-3 to TRBJ2-2; TRBD1 or TRBD2 may be the D gene (5 bases each). This receptor was obtained from a man aged 25-40 years with Graves' hyperthyroidism that later progressed to Graves' ophthalmopathy. DNA for the CDR3: TGTGCCAGCAGCTTTTTCCGGGGCGGCGGGGAGCTGTTTTTT. Amino acid sequence: CASSFFRGGGELFF.